This TCR beta chain is drawn from a study of T cell repertoires in cytomegalovirus infection. Study overall: Recently identified HLA-C-restricted CMV epitopes were among the peptides used. It can be stated that public TCR beta signatures indicated CMV infection as well as a matching HLA type.

CDR1 and CDR2 from the germline V gene are MGHDK and SYGVNS. This CDR3 has 15 residues. V lost 3 bases and J 3 bases, leaving 12 bases between the germline ends. Remarks on this clonotype: The antigen is undetermined.

Study results and limitations: The cumulative frequency of public TCR beta families identified carriers of CMV plus the relevant HLA. HLA-C-restricted CMV clonotypes gave the most frequent clonotype in two of eight donors.

TCRdb analysed the reads with MiXCR anew, one entry per CDR3 protein. This table has approximately 500,000 distinct CDR3 sequences, 30% to 40% appearing once. The sequence was collected from a human donor in good health (CMV status not recorded). Some clones in this sample may be carry-over from other donors' samples. The chain combines TRBV25-1 with TRBJ2-1, with a possible D match to TRBD1 (5 bases). Sequences were derived from cultured PBMCs, sampled from culture after CMV antigen stimulation. The CDR3 nucleotides are TGTGCCAGCAGTGATGTGGACAACCTCTACAATGAGCAGTTCTTC. The encoded protein is CASSDVDNLYNEQFF. Looking up the rest from reference TRBV25-1 and TRBJ2-1 gives the full variable domain: EADIYQTPRYLVIGTGKKITLECSQTMGHDKMYWYQQDPGMELHLIHYSYGVNSTEKGDLSSESTVSRIRTEHFPLTLESARPSHTSQYLCASSDVDNLYNEQFFGPGTRLTVL.